These 5 T cell receptor beta chains originate from one sample sequenced in a study of blood T cell repertoires in COVID-19. The method was immunoSEQ multiplex PCR; TCRdb's version includes in-frame clones alone and lacks a portion of them. The table has about 320,000 clones, about 82% seen once; the top ten hold roughly 7%. Sequenced sample: peripheral blood. The receptors come from a human donor in a cohort sampled during active COVID-19.

The V and J genes are TRBV11-2 and TRBJ2-5; 10 bases are a match to TRBD1. CDR1 and CDR2 from the germline V gene are SGHAT and FQNNGV. J was trimmed by 2 bases and V by 1 base; bases with no gene match: 4. CDR3 size: 16 residues. The CDR3 sequence is CASSLGTGGFQETQYF. CDR3 nucleotides: TGTGCCAGCAGCTTAGGGACAGGGGGTTTTCAAGAGACCCAGTACTTC.

V usage is TRBV6-5 and J usage is TRBJ1-5; 9 nucleotides match TRBD1. V was clipped by 6 bases and J by 4 bases; unmatched bases: 7. The CDR3 has 15 residues. CDR1 and CDR2 (germline): MNHEY, SVGAGI. This CDR3 reads CASSLQGAGNQPQHF. CDR3 DNA sequence: TGTGCCAGCAGCCTACAGGGGGCGGGAAATCAGCCCCAGCATTTT.

This clone was counted between two and nine times. The rearrangement uses TRBV7-9 and TRBJ2-5; 10 bases line up with TRBD2. CDR1 is SEHNR, CDR2 FQNEAQ, per germline (reference sequence). The CDR3 length is 16 residues. With V trimmed by 5 bases and J by 3 bases, 9 bases remained unmatched. The CDR3 loop reads CASSDLAGAKEETQYF. CDR3 DNA sequence: TGTGCCAGCAGCGACCTAGCGGGGGCCAAGGAAGAGACCCAGTACTTC.

This rearrangement joins TRBV24-1 to TRBJ2-2; 7 nucleotides align to TRBD1. Per the germline V gene, CDR1 is KGHDR and CDR2 is SFDVKD. V dropped 5 bases and J dropped 7; count of bases not matched to a gene: 18. The CDR3 runs to 18 residues. The CDR3 sequence is CATSGRLTSGTDIGELFF. The CDR3 DNA reads as TGTGCCACCAGTGGAAGGTTAACTTCCGGGACAGACATCGGGGAGCTGTTTTTT.

Points on this clone: Different DNA sequences within this sample yield the same CDR3. V gene TRBV7-3 combines with J gene TRBJ1-1; D is possibly TRBD1 (5 bases). The germline CDR1 and CDR2 sequences are SGHTA and FQGTGA. The CDR3 totals 13 residues. Trimming shortened V by 5 bases and J by 2 bases, and 9 bases separated the two germline ends. The CDR3 region is CASSPGLNTEAFF. CDR3 bases: TGTGCCAGCAGCCCAGGGCTAAACACTGAAGCTTTCTTT.